These 10 T cell receptor beta chains were sequenced from one sample in a study of PD-L1 blockade in urothelial cancer. Using immunoSEQ multiplex PCR, the repertoire was profiled, and TCRdb retains in-frame clones only, with some absent. The sample consists of about 29,000 clones, 70% to 90% of them appearing once. Source: PBMCs, taken around atezolizumab (anti-PD-L1) treatment. These receptor sequences come from a man aged 45-65 years with urothelial cancer.

Only one count was recorded for this clone. The CDR3 loop is CASGSRQGGGSMNTEAFF. CDR3 coding DNA: TGTGCTAGTGGTTCTCGACAGGGGGGAGGCTCAATGAACACTGAAGCTTTCTTT. The chain couples TRBV12-5 to TRBJ1-1; TRBD1 agrees at 9 bases. V was pared by 4 bases and J by 0 bases, with 12 bases of the junction left unmatched. The CDR3 loop spans 18 amino acids. Germline V gene lookup returns CDR1 LGHNT and CDR2 FRNRAP.

V is TRBV27 and J is TRBJ2-2; TRBD1 matches 7 bases. Germline V lookup: CDR1 MNHEY, CDR2 SMNVEV (reference sequence). The CDR3 totals 15 residues. The V gene end was trimmed by 8 bases and the J gene end by 6 bases; junction bases not matched to a gene: 12. The chain's CDR3 is CASSPGTVASGELFF. CDR3 coding DNA: TGTGCCAGCTCGCCGGGGACAGTCGCATCCGGGGAGCTGTTTTTT.

This clone was observed once. The chain carries TRBV5-1 and TRBJ2-6, with D possibly TRBD1 on 5 matching bases. Germline CDR1 reads SGHRS; CDR2 reads YFSETQ. Trimming took off 0 bases at V and 4 bases at J, with 11 bases between the two ends. This CDR3 contains 16 residues. The CDR3 region is CASSLEVGVGANVLTF. The DNA for the CDR3 is TGCGCCAGCAGCTTGGAGGTAGGGGTCGGGGCCAACGTCCTGACTTTC.

The chain uses TRBV7-3 and TRBJ1-1, with a weak D call TRBD1 (5 bases). CDR3 length equals 15 residues. Trimming removed 1 base from V and 2 bases from J, with 11 bases in between. Per the germline V gene, CDR1 is SGHTA and CDR2 is FQGTGA. The CDR3 loop is CASSLKGGGNTEAFF. CDR3 DNA: TGTGCCAGCAGCTTAAAAGGCGGGGGTAACACTGAAGCTTTCTTT.

The chain joins TRBV6-5 to TRBJ2-5; 7 bases map to TRBD2. The germline V gene has CDR1 MNHEY and CDR2 SVGAGI. The CDR3 runs 14 residues. J gave up 5 bases and V 6 bases, and 9 bases lay outside the gene matches. CDR3 DNA sequence: TGTGCCAGCAGCGCAGGTCCCGGGAGGGAGACCCAGTACTTC. Translated: CASSAGPGRETQYF.

There are a few counts of this clone. V is TRBV11-1 and J is TRBJ2-7; tentative D call: TRBD2 (5 bases). The CDR3 runs 14 residues. V was clipped by 5 bases and J by 7 bases, with 18 bases between them. CDR1 is SGHAT, CDR2 FQDESV, per germline (reference sequence). CDR3 loop: CASSIRRGTGEQYF. CDR3 sequence (DNA): TGTGCCAGCAGCATCCGACGGGGAACTGGGGAGCAGTACTTC.

The chain carries TRBV6-5 and TRBJ2-2; the match to TRBD1 covers 7 bases. Germline lookup yields CDR1 MNHEY and CDR2 SVGAGI. CDR3 length: 14 amino acids. Germline trimming cut 8 bases from V and 1 base from J; bases unmatched to any gene: 4. In DNA form, the CDR3 reads TGTGCCAGCCACAGGGACAGGAACACCGGGGAGCTGTTTTTT. As protein: CASHRDRNTGELFF.

The chain employs TRBV11-2 and TRBJ1-4; maybe TRBD1 (5 bases). Deletions cut 7 bases from V and 8 bases from J, with 8 bases between. This CDR3 has 11 residues. Germline loops: CDR1 SGHAT, CDR2 FQNNGV. The CDR3 loop reads CASIGGEKLFF. In nucleotides, the CDR3 is TGTGCCAGCATTGGGGGGGAAAAACTGTTTTTT. Variable domain in full (rest from reference TRBV11-2 and TRBJ1-4): EAGVAQSPRYKIIEKRQSVAFWCNPISGHATLYWYQQILGQGPKLLIQFQNNGVVDDSQLPKDRFSAERLKGVDSTLKIQPAKLEDSAVYLCASIGGEKLFFGSGTQLSVL.

This rearrangement joins TRBV6-5 to TRBJ1-1, with D unclear. The CDR3 is 16 amino acids. The V gene's germline CDR1 is MNHEY and CDR2 SVGAGI. V was trimmed by 0 bases and J by 5 bases, leaving 16 bases between them. For the CDR3, the DNA is TGTGCCAGCAGTTACTCGAAAACCCGGGGAGGGACTGAAGCTTTCTTT. Translating gives CASSYSKTRGGTEAFF.

J is TRBJ2-2 and V is TRBV7-2; D possibly corresponds to TRBD2 (6 bases). Germline-derived CDR1 and CDR2 are SGHTA and FQGNSA. The CDR3 is 17 amino acids. V shed 2 bases and J shed 5 bases, with 18 bases lying between them. The CDR3 DNA is TGTGCCAGCAGCTTACGGAGGGGCGGCGGAAAGACCGGGGAGCTGTTTTTT. Amino acid sequence: CASSLRRGGGKTGELFF.